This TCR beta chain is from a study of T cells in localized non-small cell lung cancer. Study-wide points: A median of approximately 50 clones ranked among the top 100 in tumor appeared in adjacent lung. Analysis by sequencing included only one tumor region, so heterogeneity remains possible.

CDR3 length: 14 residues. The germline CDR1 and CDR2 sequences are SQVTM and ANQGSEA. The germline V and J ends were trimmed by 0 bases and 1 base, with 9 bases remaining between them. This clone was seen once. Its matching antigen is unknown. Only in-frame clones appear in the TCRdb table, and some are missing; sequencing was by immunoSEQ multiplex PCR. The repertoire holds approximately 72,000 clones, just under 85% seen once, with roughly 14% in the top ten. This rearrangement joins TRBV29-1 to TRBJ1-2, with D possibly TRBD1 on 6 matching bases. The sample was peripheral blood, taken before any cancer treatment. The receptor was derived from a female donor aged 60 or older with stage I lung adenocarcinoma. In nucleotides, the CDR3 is TGCAGCGTTGAAGAGAAAGGGGGTAACTATGGCTACACCTTC. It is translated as CSVEEKGGNYGYTF. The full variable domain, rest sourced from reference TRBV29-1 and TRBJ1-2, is SAVISQKPSRDICQRGTSLTIQCQVDSQVTMMFWYRQQPGQSLTLIATANQGSEATYESGFVIDKFPISRPNLTFSTLTVSNMSPEDSSIYLCSVEEKGGNYGYTFGSGTRLTVV.